Below are 24 T cell receptor beta chains sequenced from a single sample in a study of identical twins' blood T cells. TCRdb independently ran MiXCR on the 5' RACE reads; one entry per CDR3 protein. The sample yields 300,000 to 400,000 distinct CDR3 sequences, roughly 28% seen once. Sequencing was carried out using PBMCs. These receptors were collected from a woman between 18 and 49 years old in good health.

The gene calls are TRBV27 and TRBJ2-7; the D call may be TRBD1 or TRBD2 (6 bases each). This CDR3 is built from 14 residues. V shed 3 bases and J shed 3 bases, with 12 bases lying between them. Looked up from germline, CDR1 is MNHEY and CDR2 is SMNVEV (reference sequence). CDR3 loop: CASSFRGDLYEQYF. In nucleotides, the CDR3 is TGTGCCAGCAGTTTTAGGGGGGATCTCTACGAGCAGTACTTC.

In this sample, this clonotype turned up many times. This rearrangement joins TRBV3-1 to TRBJ1-2; D unresolved. V lost 0 bases and J lost 9, with 14 bases in between. The CDR3 runs 14 residues. Germline V lookup: CDR1 LGHDT, CDR2 YNNKEL (reference sequence). Here the CDR3 reads CASSQDRAYRSYTF. CDR3 sequence (DNA): TGTGCCAGCAGCCAAGATAGGGCCTACAGAAGCTACACCTTC.

The chain links TRBV12-3 or TRBV12-4 to TRBJ2-2; 12 bases are a match to TRBD2. V lost 4 bases and J lost 5; bases outside the gene matches: 14. CDR3 length equals 19 residues. The CDR3 region is CASSSPSSLAGGLTGELFF. The CDR3 region has the DNA TGTGCCAGCAGTTCCCCATCTTCTCTAGCGGGGGGGCTGACCGGGGAGCTGTTTTTT.

With respect to this clonotype: This may arise from a read error, as a much more abundant clone is one base away. This CDR3 fails to terminate in the conserved phenylalanine or tryptophan, so it likely reflects a read error. The chain recombines TRBV20-1 with TRBJ2-4; TRBD2 is a possible D gene (6 bases). CDR1 and CDR2 (germline): DFQATT, SNEGSKA (reference sequence). The CDR3 runs 13 residues. The V end was cut by 6 bases, the J end by 1 base, with 10 bases between. The CDR3 DNA reads TGCAGTGCATGGAGGGAGGCCAAAAACATTCAGTACCTC. It codes for CSAWREAKNIQYL.

This clonotype was seen a few times. The chain links TRBV9 to TRBJ1-2; D is ambiguous. V lost 0 bases and J lost 4, with 13 bases in between. The germline V gene encodes CDR1 SGDLS and CDR2 YYNGEE. This CDR3 has 15 residues. The CDR3 reads CASSVEGSTSYGYTF. CDR3 DNA: TGTGCCAGCAGCGTAGAGGGCAGCACATCCTATGGCTACACCTTC. The whole variable domain, filled in from reference TRBV9 and TRBJ1-2, reads DSGVTQTPKHLITATGQRVTLRCSPRSGDLSVYWYQQSLDQGLQFLIQYYNGEERAKGNILERFSAQQFPDLHSELNLSSLELGDSALYFCASSVEGSTSYGYTFGSGTRLTVV.

This clonotype was counted only a few times. This chain joins TRBV29-1 and TRBJ2-1; D not resolved. The length of the CDR3 is 12 residues. Germline CDR1 and CDR2: SQVTM and ANQGSEA. V dropped 7 bases and J dropped 4 bases, with 11 bases sitting between them. CDR3 nucleotide sequence: TGCAGCGCCGTCCCCCCGTACAATGAGCAGTTCTTC. It yields the protein CSAVPPYNEQFF.

V gene TRBV7-2 combines with J gene TRBJ1-1; D uncertain. The ends were cut back, 9 bases at V and 4 bases at J, with 21 bases in the middle. The CDR3 is 15 residues long. Germline values: CDR1 SGHTA, CDR2 FQGNSA. CDR3 bases: TGTGCCAGTAAGAGGGCTCCCCTGTTGAGCACTGAAGCTTTCTTT. Translation: CASKRAPLLSTEAFF.

The chain combines TRBV9 with TRBJ1-1; D gene uncertain. The CDR3 loop spans 13 amino acids. CDR1 and CDR2 from the germline V gene are SGDLS and YYNGEE. V was cut by 3 bases and J by 5 bases, with 11 bases left in between. CDR3 DNA: TGTGCCAGCAGCGGCCAGGCGGGGACTGAAGCTTTCTTT. Translating gives CASSGQAGTEAFF.

The table lists this clonotype with many counts. The chain couples TRBV5-1 to TRBJ1-2; D is ambiguous. Germline V CDR1 and CDR2: SGHRS, YFSETQ. The CDR3 runs to 13 residues. The V and J ends lost 0 bases and 2 bases respectively, with 5 bases between them. CDR3 residues: CASSLGPNYGYTF. In DNA form, the CDR3 reads TGCGCCAGCAGCTTGGGACCCAACTATGGCTACACCTTC.

This chain uses TRBV29-1 with TRBJ1-2; D perhaps matches TRBD1 (6 bases). Trimming removed 6 bases from V and 5 bases from J, with 19 bases in between. Looked up from germline, CDR1 is SQVTM and CDR2 is ANQGSEA. The CDR3 extends over 14 amino acids. The CDR3 nucleotides are TGCAGCGTAGGACCTATATCAGGGGAATATGGCTACACCTTC. Translation: CSVGPISGEYGYTF.

The chain recombines TRBV5-1 with TRBJ1-2; weak D call: TRBD1 (5 bases). The CDR3 runs 14 residues. CDR1 is SGHRS and CDR2 is YFSETQ in the germline V gene. V dropped 3 bases and J dropped 5 bases, with 14 bases sitting between them. CDR3 nucleotides: TGCGCCAGCAGCTACGAGGGGTCCGTATATGGCTACACCTTC. Protein sequence: CASSYEGSVYGYTF.

This clonotype was detected a few times. The chain links TRBV12-3 or TRBV12-4 to TRBJ2-3; perhaps TRBD2 as D (6 bases). V shed 7 bases and J shed 6 bases, with 32 bases lying between them. This CDR3 contains 19 residues. CDR3 protein: CASTPSYLGTLAAVDTQYF. CDR3 DNA sequence: TGTGCCAGCACCCCCTCGTATCTGGGGACTCTAGCAGCGGTTGATACGCAGTATTTT.

Concerning this clonotype: A much bigger clone sits one base away, suggesting this may be a read error. V and J are TRBV6-5 and TRBJ1-1; TRBD1 might be the D (5 bases). Looked up from germline, CDR1 is MNHEY and CDR2 is SVGAGI. The length of the CDR3 is 12 residues. CDR3 sequence: CAGSPQGTEAFF. Here the CDR3 DNA reads TGTGCCGGCAGTCCCCAGGGCACTGAAGCTTTCTTT.

This clonotype was counted only a few times. The chain recombines TRBV7-8 with TRBJ1-2; TRBD1 matches 8 bases. After removal of 1 base from V and 5 bases from J, the junction contained 9 bases not matched to a gene. CDR1 and CDR2 (germline): SGHVS, FQNEAQ. The CDR3 extends over 16 amino acids. CDR3 nucleotide sequence: TGTGCCAGCAGCTTAGTGATTGGCAGGGGGCTTTATGGCTACACCTTC. Translated: CASSLVIGRGLYGYTF. The whole variable domain, filled in from reference TRBV7-8 and TRBJ1-2, reads GAGVSQSPRYKVAKRGQDVALRCDPISGHVSLFWYQQALGQGPEFLTYFQNEAQLDKSGLPSDRFFAERPEGSVSTLKIQRTQQEDSAVYLCASSLVIGRGLYGYTFGSGTRLTVV.

In its sample, this clonotype was seen once. V gene TRBV14 combines with J gene TRBJ2-2, with 9 nucleotides matching TRBD1. This CDR3 comprises 15 residues. Germline loops: CDR1 SGHDN, CDR2 FVKESK. V lost 7 bases, J lost 4 bases, and 7 bases stayed unmatched. CDR3 sequence (DNA): TGTGCCAGCACCGGACAGGGGTTCCTCACCGGGGAGCTGTTTTTT. Amino acid sequence: CASTGQGFLTGELFF.

This clonotype was observed many times. V gene TRBV20-1 combines with J gene TRBJ1-6; D gene ambiguous. The CDR3 covers 13 residues. Germline V gives CDR1 DFQATT, CDR2 SNEGSKA (reference sequence). V was cut by 3 bases and J by 8 bases, with 11 bases left in between. The CDR3 spells CSASHPQDSPLHF. CDR3 DNA sequence: TGCAGTGCTAGTCACCCCCAGGATTCACCCCTCCACTTT.

This clonotype was seen only a few times. This chain uses TRBV29-1 with TRBJ2-3; D unclear. CDR3 length: 12 amino acids. V was shortened by 3 bases and J by 1 base, with 5 bases between the two germline ends. Germline V gene sequence: CDR1 SQVTM, CDR2 ANQGSEA. The DNA for the CDR3 is TGCAGCGTTGAGATCGGCACAGATACGCAGTATTTT. Its translation: CSVEIGTDTQYF.

This clonotype occurred a few times. This chain links TRBV29-1 with TRBJ1-2; no definite D call. Germline V gene data show CDR1 as SQVTM and CDR2 as ANQGSEA. The CDR3 contains 11 residues. V was pared by 4 bases and J by 2 bases, with 5 bases between. Here the CDR3 DNA reads TGCAGCGTTGCTGCCAACTATGGCTACACCTTC. Protein: CSVAANYGYTF.

This clonotype was counted only a few times. At one boundary the junction diverges from the germline segment, which might be a read error. The V and J genes are TRBV20-1 and TRBJ1-1; maybe TRBD1 (5 bases). Germline-derived CDR1 and CDR2 are DFQATT and SNEGSKA (reference sequence). The CDR3 is 10 amino acids. The CDR3 protein is CSPRGAEAFF. CDR3 in DNA: TGCAGTCCTAGGGGCGCTGAAGCTTTCTTT.

The V gene is TRBV29-1, the J gene TRBJ1-5, with D unresolved. Germline V gives CDR1 SQVTM, CDR2 ANQGSEA. V was clipped by 3 bases and J by 5 bases, with 11 bases between them. The CDR3 sequence is 13 residues long. The CDR3 protein is CSVEGNSDQPQHF. Here the CDR3 DNA reads TGCAGCGTTGAGGGGAATTCGGATCAGCCCCAGCATTTT.

The J gene is TRBJ1-5, the V gene TRBV20-1; 9 positions match TRBD1. The junction had 5 bases not matched to a gene; V was cut back by 4 bases and J by 1 base. Germline CDR1 reads DFQATT; CDR2 reads SNEGSKA (reference sequence). This CDR3 has 15 amino acids. In DNA form, the CDR3 reads TGCAGTGCTATGTCTGGGACAGGGAGCAATCAGCCCCAGCATTTT. It yields the protein CSAMSGTGSNQPQHF.

The chain has TRBV29-1 and TRBJ1-2; possibly TRBD1 for D (5 bases). CDR3 length equals 15 residues. The germline V and J ends were trimmed by 7 bases and 2 bases, with 20 bases remaining between them. The germline CDR1 and CDR2 sequences are SQVTM and ANQGSEA. This chain's CDR3 is CSASAGGRGNYGYTF. CDR3 nucleotides: TGCAGCGCCTCGGCGGGAGGGAGGGGCAACTATGGCTACACCTTC.

The chain links TRBV20-1 to TRBJ2-2; possibly TRBD1 for D (5 bases). The length of the CDR3 is 14 residues. The ends were cut back, 5 bases at V and 0 bases at J, with 10 bases in the middle. Germline V CDR1 and CDR2: DFQATT, SNEGSKA (reference sequence). The DNA of the CDR3 is TGCAGTGCTCTGGGGCATTCGAACACCGGGGAGCTGTTTTTT. The encoded protein is CSALGHSNTGELFF.

This clonotype was picked up a small number of times. This chain joins TRBV6-5 and TRBJ2-2; D may be TRBD1 (5 bases). Germline loops: CDR1 MNHEY, CDR2 SVGAGI. This CDR3 spans 14 amino acids. The V end was cut by 7 bases, the J end by 0 bases, with 9 bases between. The CDR3 here is CASTRQPNTGELFF. DNA of the CDR3: TGTGCCAGCACCCGACAGCCGAACACCGGGGAGCTGTTTTTT.